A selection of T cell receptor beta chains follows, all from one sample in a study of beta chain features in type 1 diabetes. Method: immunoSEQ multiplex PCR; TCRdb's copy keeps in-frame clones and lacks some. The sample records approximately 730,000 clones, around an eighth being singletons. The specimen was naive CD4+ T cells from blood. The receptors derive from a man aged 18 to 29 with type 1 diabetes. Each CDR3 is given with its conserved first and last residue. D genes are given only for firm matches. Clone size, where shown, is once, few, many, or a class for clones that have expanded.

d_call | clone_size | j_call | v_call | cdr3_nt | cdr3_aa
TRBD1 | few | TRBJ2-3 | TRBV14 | TGTGCCAGCAGCCAAACACAACGACAGGGAACTCCCACAGATACGCAGTATTTT | CASSQTQRQGTPTDTQYF
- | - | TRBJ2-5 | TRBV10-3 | TGTGCCATCAGTGTGCCGGGCCGGGCGGAGACCCAGTACTTC | CAISVPGRAETQYF
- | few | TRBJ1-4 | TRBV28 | TGTGCCAGCAGTTTACCGGGAGTTAGTGAAAAACTGTTTTTT | CASSLPGVSEKLFF
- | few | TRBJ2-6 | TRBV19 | TGTGCCAGTTCAACTGGGGCCAACGTCCTGACTTTC | CASSTGANVLTF
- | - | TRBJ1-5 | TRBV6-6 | TGTGCCAGCAGTTACGAACAGGGAGGTCAGCCCCAGCATTTT | CASSYEQGGQPQHF
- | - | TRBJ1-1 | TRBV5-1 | TGCGCCAGCAGCCCCGGGATAAACACTGAAGCTTTCTTT | CASSPGINTEAFF
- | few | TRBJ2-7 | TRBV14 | TGTGCCAGCAGCCAAGTTGGCAGCCCCGTCAGGCAGTACTTC | CASSQVGSPVRQYF
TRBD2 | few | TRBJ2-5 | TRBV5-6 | TGTGCCAGCAGCCCCGGGACTGCGGGGGTCGAGACCCAGTACTTC | CASSPGTAGVETQYF
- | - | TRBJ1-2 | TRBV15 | TGTGCCACCAGCAGAGATAAAGACACCTACTATGGCTACACCTTC | CATSRDKDTYYGYTF
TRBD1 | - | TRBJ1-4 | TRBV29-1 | TGCAGCGTAGGGACAGGGCCAAATGAAAAACTGTTTTTT | CSVGTGPNEKLFF
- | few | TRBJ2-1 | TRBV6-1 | TGTGCCAGCAGTGAGCGGGTGGGCCCGAGCTACAATGAGCAGTTCTTC | CASSERVGPSYNEQFF
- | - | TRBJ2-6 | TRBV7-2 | TGTGCCAGCAGCTTAGCCGGGCGGACAGTTCGCTCTGGGGCCAACGTCCTGACTTTC | CASSLAGRTVRSGANVLTF
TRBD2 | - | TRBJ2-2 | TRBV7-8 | TGTGCCAGCAGCTTAGAAGGACTAGCGGTCACCGGGGAGCTGTTTTTT | CASSLEGLAVTGELFF
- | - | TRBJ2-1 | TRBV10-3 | TGTGCCATCAGTGATTGGGGTCGCGAGCAGTTCTTC | CAISDWGREQFF
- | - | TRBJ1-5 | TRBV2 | TGTGCCAGTGGGGACTCTTATAGCAATCAGCCCCAGCATTTT | CASGDSYSNQPQHF
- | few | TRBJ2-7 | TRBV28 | TGTGCCAGCACGGGGGGCGTGAGCTCCTACGAGCAGTACTTC | CASTGGVSSYEQYF
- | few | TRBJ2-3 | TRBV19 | TGTGCCAGTAGTATAGGGGCCACTAGCACAGATACGCAGTATTTT | CASSIGATSTDTQYF
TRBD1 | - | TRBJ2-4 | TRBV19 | TGTGCCAGTAGCCGACAGGGCCAAGGAAACATTCAGTACTTC | CASSRQGQGNIQYF
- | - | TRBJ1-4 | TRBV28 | TGTGCCAGCAGTTTCTCGGGGATCGGTGAAAAACTGTTTTTT | CASSFSGIGEKLFF
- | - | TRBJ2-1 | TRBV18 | TGTGCCAGCTCCCCAGTGAAGAGCTCCTACAATGAGCAGTTCTTC | CASSPVKSSYNEQFF
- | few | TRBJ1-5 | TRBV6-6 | TGTGCCAGCAGTTTATCGGGGGCGGCTCAGCCCCAGCATTTT | CASSLSGAAQPQHF
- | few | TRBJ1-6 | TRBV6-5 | TGTGCCAGCAGTTACCCGTCCGGGCAAGGGCCCCTCCACTTT | CASSYPSGQGPLHF
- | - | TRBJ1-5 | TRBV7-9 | TGTGCCAGCAGCTCGGGACAAGCGGGTCAGCCCCAGCATTTT | CASSSGQAGQPQHF
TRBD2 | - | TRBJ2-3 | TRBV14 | TGTGCCAGCAGCCAAGTAGCGGGGGGAGCCACAGATACGCAGTATTTT | CASSQVAGGATDTQYF
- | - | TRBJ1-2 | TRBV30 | TGTGCCTGGAGTGGGGCTAACTATGGCTACACCTTC | CAWSGANYGYTF
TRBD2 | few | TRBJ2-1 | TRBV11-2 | TGTGCCAGCAGCCAAAGCGGGGGTCAACACAATGAGCAGTTCTTC | CASSQSGGQHNEQFF
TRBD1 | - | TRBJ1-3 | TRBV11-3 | TGTGCCAGCAGCTTAACAGGACAGGGGGCGTTCGGAAACACCATATATTTT | CASSLTGQGAFGNTIYF
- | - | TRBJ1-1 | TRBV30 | TGTGCCTGGAGTGAGGGGGTTACTAGGACTGAAGCTTTCTTT | CAWSEGVTRTEAFF
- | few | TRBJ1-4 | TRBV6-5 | TGTGCCAGCAGTAAACGGGGGACCTACGGAAAACTGTTTTTT | CASSKRGTYGKLFF
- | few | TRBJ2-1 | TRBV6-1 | TGTGCCAGCAGTGTAGGACCGAGTAACGATGAGCAGTTCTTC | CASSVGPSNDEQFF
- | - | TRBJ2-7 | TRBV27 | TGTGCCAGCAGACCAACCCGGGCGACAGGCGGCTACGAGCAGTACTTC | CASRPTRATGGYEQYF
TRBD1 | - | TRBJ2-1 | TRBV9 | TGTGCCAGCAGCCTAGGGACAGGGAATATGTACAATGAGCAGTTCTTC | CASSLGTGNMYNEQFF
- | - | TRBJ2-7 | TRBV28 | TGTGCCAGCACTATACCCGTCGCGGGGCGGGTCGAGCAGTACTTC | CASTIPVAGRVEQYF
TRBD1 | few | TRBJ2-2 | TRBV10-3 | TGTGCCATCAGGGTGGGACAGGGGGATCTGTCCGGGGAGCTGTTTTTT | CAIRVGQGDLSGELFF
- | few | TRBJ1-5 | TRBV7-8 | TGTGCCAGCAGTCCCCGCCCTGGGACATCCCATCAGCCCCAGCATTTT | CASSPRPGTSHQPQHF
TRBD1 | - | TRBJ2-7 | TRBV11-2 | TGTGCCAGCAGCTTGTCCGGGACAGGAGCGTACGAGCAGTACTTC | CASSLSGTGAYEQYF
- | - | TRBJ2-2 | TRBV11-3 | TGTGCCAGCAGCTTCGGGTCCGGGGAGCTGTTTTTT | CASSFGSGELFF
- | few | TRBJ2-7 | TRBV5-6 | TGTGCCAGCGGGAGAGATACCTACGAGCAGTACTTC | CASGRDTYEQYF
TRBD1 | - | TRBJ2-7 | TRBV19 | TGTGCCAGTAGTATAGGACAGGGGTTGTCCTACGAGCAGTACTTC | CASSIGQGLSYEQYF
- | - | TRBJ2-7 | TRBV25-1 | TGTGCCAGCACATCAGAGGGGGAGGCCTACGAGCAGTACTTC | CASTSEGEAYEQYF
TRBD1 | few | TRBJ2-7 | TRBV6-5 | TGTGCCAGCAGTCGGACAGGGGGCAGGGAGCAGTACTTC | CASSRTGGREQYF
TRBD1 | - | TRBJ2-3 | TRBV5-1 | TGCGCCAGTATACCGGGACAGCGATCCACAGATACGCAGTATTTT | CASIPGQRSTDTQYF
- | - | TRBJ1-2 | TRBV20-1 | TGCAGTGCTAGAGAAATTGACATACGCGCCTTC | CSAREIDIRAF
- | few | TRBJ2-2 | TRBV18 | TGTGCCAGCTCACCTCCAGGCCCCGGGGAGCTGTTTTTT | CASSPPGPGELFF
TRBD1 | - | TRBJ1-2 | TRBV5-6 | TGTGCCAGCACCACTACCCATCTTTCCGGGACAGTTTATGGCTACACCTTC | CASTTTHLSGTVYGYTF